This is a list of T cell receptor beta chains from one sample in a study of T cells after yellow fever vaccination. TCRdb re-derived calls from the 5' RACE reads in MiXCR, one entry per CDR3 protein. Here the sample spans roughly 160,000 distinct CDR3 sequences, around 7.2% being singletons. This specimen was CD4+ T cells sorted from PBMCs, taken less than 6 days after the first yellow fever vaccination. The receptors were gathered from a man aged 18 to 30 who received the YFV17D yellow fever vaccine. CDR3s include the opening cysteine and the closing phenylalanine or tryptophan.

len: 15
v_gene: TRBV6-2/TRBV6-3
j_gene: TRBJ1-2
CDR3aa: CASSQNRVINYGYTF

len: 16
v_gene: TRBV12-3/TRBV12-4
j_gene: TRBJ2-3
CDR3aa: CASSWGLAGSTDTQYF

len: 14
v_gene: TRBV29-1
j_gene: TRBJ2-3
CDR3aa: CSVEGGQRADTQYF

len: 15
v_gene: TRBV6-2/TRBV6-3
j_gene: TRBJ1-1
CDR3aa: CASSYNRFSSTEAFF

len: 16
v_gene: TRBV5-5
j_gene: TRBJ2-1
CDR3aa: CASSPGTSGGAYEQFF

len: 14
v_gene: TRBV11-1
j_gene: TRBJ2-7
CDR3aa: CASSLEPGASEQYF

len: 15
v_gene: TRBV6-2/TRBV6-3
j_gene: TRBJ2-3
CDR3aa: CASSYRAGSTDTQYF

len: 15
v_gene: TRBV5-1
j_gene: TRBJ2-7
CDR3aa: CASSLPPSTLDEQYF

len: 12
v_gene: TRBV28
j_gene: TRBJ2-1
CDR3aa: CASSSSANEQFF

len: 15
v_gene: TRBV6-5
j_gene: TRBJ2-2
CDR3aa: CASSYWGGNTGELFF